These 25 T cell receptor beta chains came from one sample sequenced in a study of cytomegalovirus exposure and HLA in healthy donors. TCRdb's copy holds only in-frame clones and misses some; the assay was immunoSEQ multiplex PCR. This sample carries about 88,000 clones, roughly 96% of them seen once, and the ten largest clones take around 0.78%. Sequenced input: PBMCs. The receptor set was obtained from a man younger than 35 in good health and CMV-seronegative.

The chain is built from TRBV5-1 and TRBJ2-1, with unresolved D. This CDR3 comprises 16 residues. Trimming pared 0 bases from V and 8 bases from J, leaving 18 bases between. CDR1 SGHRS and CDR2 YFSETQ come from the germline V gene. In DNA form, the CDR3 reads TGCGCCAGCAGCTTGGATGGAGTACGAGGAATCGATGAGCAGTTCTTC. Residues: CASSLDGVRGIDEQFF.

The rearrangement uses TRBV27 and TRBJ2-3; D is unclear. Germline V CDR1 and CDR2: MNHEY, SMNVEV (reference sequence). The CDR3 extends over 14 amino acids. Trimming pared 2 bases from V and 1 base from J, leaving 7 bases between. This CDR3 is CASSLEAGTDTQYF. Here the CDR3 DNA reads TGTGCCAGCAGTTTAGAGGCGGGCACAGATACGCAGTATTTT.

This chain uses TRBV6-6 with TRBJ2-4; 10 positions agree with TRBD1. This CDR3 has 16 amino acids. With 5 bases clipped from V and 10 bases from J, the junction kept 14 bases outside the gene matches. CDR1 MNHNY and CDR2 SVGAGI come from the germline V gene (reference sequence). CDR3 residues: CASSTAGTGAMTIQYF. CDR3 DNA sequence: TGTGCCAGCAGTACCGCCGGGACAGGGGCAATGACGATTCAGTACTTC.

The chain is built from TRBV5-1 and TRBJ2-7, with 10 bases fitting TRBD2. Trimming took 2 bases from V and 2 from J; bases not matched to a gene: 7. Germline V CDR1 and CDR2: SGHRS, YFSETQ. The CDR3 is made up of 16 amino acids. The CDR3 sequence: CASSFTALAGPYEQYF. CDR3 in DNA: TGCGCCAGCAGCTTCACCGCACTAGCGGGACCCTACGAGCAGTACTTC.

In DNA, the CDR3 is TGTGCCAGCAGTTGGGACAGTAATAGCAATCAGCCCCAGCATTTT. This gives the protein CASSWDSNSNQPQHF. The genes are TRBV6-5 and TRBJ1-5; 7 bases align to TRBD1. The CDR3 has 15 amino acids. Germline CDR1 is MNHEY and CDR2 is SVGAGI. The junction had 3 bases not matched to a gene; V was cut back by 4 bases and J by 0 bases.

The chain joins TRBV6-6 to TRBJ1-2; D is unresolved. Per germline, CDR1 MNHNY and CDR2 SVGAGI (reference sequence). Deletions cut 7 bases from V and 0 bases from J, with 15 bases between. The CDR3 is 15 residues long. CDR3 in amino acids: CASIVSAPANYGYTF. In DNA form, the CDR3 reads TGTGCCAGCATCGTATCTGCTCCAGCTAACTATGGCTACACCTTC.

This clone is a singleton in its sample. This sequence joins TRBV7-8 and TRBJ2-7; 9 bases agree with TRBD2. CDR3 length: 16 amino acids. Trimming removed 1 base from V and 2 bases from J; junction bases left unmatched: 6. The germline CDR1 and CDR2 sequences are SGHVS and FQNEAQ. DNA for the CDR3: TGTGCCAGCAGCTTAGAGGCTAGCGGGGCCCCCTACGAGCAGTACTTC. Its translation is CASSLEASGAPYEQYF.

V and J are TRBV5-5 and TRBJ2-1; 8 bases match TRBD2. This CDR3 is built from 16 residues. Germline V gene data show CDR1 as SGHKS and CDR2 as YYEKEE (reference sequence). The V segment lost 0 bases and the J segment 3 bases; nucleotides outside the gene matches: 5. The CDR3 loop reads CASSLAPGRGYNEQFF. The CDR3 DNA reads as TGTGCCAGCAGCTTGGCCCCCGGGAGGGGCTACAATGAGCAGTTCTTC.

The chain combines TRBV10-2 with TRBJ2-5; TRBD2 is a possible D gene (5 bases). With 8 bases removed from V and 1 base from J, the gap between germline ends came to 11 bases. CDR1 and CDR2 (germline): WSHSY, SAAADI. The CDR3 consists of 13 residues. CDR3 amino acids: CASAGGFQETQYF. CDR3 DNA: TGCGCCAGCGCCGGCGGGTTCCAAGAGACCCAGTACTTC.

V is TRBV2 and J is TRBJ2-5; TRBD2 matches 12 bases. CDR1 and CDR2 (germline): SNHLY, FYNNEI. The V and J ends lost 6 bases and 5 bases, in that order; junction bases with no gene match: 4. The length of the CDR3 is 14 residues. The CDR3 region is CASRGTSGSETQYF. The CDR3, as DNA: TGTGCCAGCAGGGGGACTAGCGGGTCGGAGACCCAGTACTTC.

The V call is TRBV5-1, the J call TRBJ2-2; 8 bases agree with TRBD2. CDR1 is SGHRS and CDR2 is YFSETQ in the germline V gene. CDR3 length: 19 residues. The V segment lost 2 bases and the J segment 0 bases; nucleotides outside the gene matches: 12. CDR3 in amino acids: CASSFPIQRGLANTGELFF. Here the CDR3 DNA reads TGCGCCAGCAGCTTCCCGATACAAAGGGGACTAGCGAACACCGGGGAGCTGTTTTTT.

This clone is a singleton in its sample. An end of the junction does not agree with germline; a read error may underlie this. The chain links TRBV7-7 to TRBJ2-3, with 11 bases fitting TRBD1. Germline CDR1 reads SSHAT; CDR2 reads FNYEAQ (reference sequence). This CDR3 has 15 amino acids. CDR3 coding DNA: TGTGCTAGCAGCCTGGGACAGGGGGGCACAGATACGCAGTATTTT. Its translation is CASSLGQGGTDTQYF.

This rearrangement joins TRBV2 to TRBJ2-3, with 11 bases matching TRBD2. The CDR3 totals 16 residues. The germline V gene has CDR1 SNHLY and CDR2 FYNNEI. The trim removed 4 bases at V and 4 bases at J, leaving 7 bases unmatched. CDR3 in amino acids: CASSAGLAGGADTQYF. The DNA of the CDR3 is TGTGCCAGCAGTGCGGGGCTAGCGGGGGGAGCAGATACGCAGTATTTT.

The gene calls are TRBV19 and TRBJ2-1, with TRBD2 matching over 7 bases. J was trimmed by 0 bases and V by 4 bases; bases with no gene match: 0. Germline lookup yields CDR1 LNHDA and CDR2 SQIVND (reference sequence). The CDR3 is 14 residues long. The CDR3 nucleotides are TGTGCCAGTAGTAGCGGGGGCTCCTACAATGAGCAGTTCTTC. This encodes CASSSGGSYNEQFF.

This clone was seen once. The chain is built from TRBV28 and TRBJ2-1, with 10 positions matching TRBD2. This CDR3 contains 15 residues. Germline V CDR1 and CDR2: MDHEN, SYDVKM. Trimming removed 10 bases from V and 4 bases from J; junction bases left unmatched: 10. This chain's CDR3 is CANAGRLAGYNEQFF. DNA of the CDR3: TGTGCCAACGCGGGAAGACTAGCGGGTTACAATGAGCAGTTCTTC.

This clone was recorded once. The chain uses TRBV27 and TRBJ2-7, with 10 bases fitting TRBD2. Looked up from germline, CDR1 is MNHEY and CDR2 is SMNVEV (reference sequence). With 6 bases clipped from V and 4 bases from J, the junction kept 6 bases outside the gene matches. The CDR3 sequence is 14 residues long. The CDR3 reads CASRPSGRGYEQYF. The CDR3 DNA reads as TGTGCCAGCAGACCTAGCGGGAGAGGATACGAGCAGTACTTC.

V is TRBV2 and J is TRBJ1-1; tentative D call: TRBD1 (5 bases). The CDR3 length is 14 residues. CDR1 SNHLY and CDR2 FYNNEI come from the germline V gene. CDR3 amino acids: CATIGGSMNTEAFF. Here the CDR3 DNA reads TGTGCAACAATCGGGGGGAGCATGAACACTGAAGCTTTCTTT. Full variable domain (rest looked up from reference TRBV2 and TRBJ1-1): EPEVTQTPSHQVTQMGQEVILRCVPISNHLYFYWYRQILGQKVEFLVSFYNNEISEKSEIFDDQFSVERPDGSNFTLKIRSTKLEDSAMYFCATIGGSMNTEAFFGQGTRLTVV.

The rearrangement joins TRBV7-6 to TRBJ2-6; 10 bases align to TRBD1. The length of the CDR3 is 17 residues. J gave up 0 bases and V 4 bases, and 3 bases lay outside the gene matches. The germline CDR1 and CDR2 sequences are SGHVS and FNYEAQ. CDR3 in amino acids: CASSSGQGSSGANVLTF. The CDR3 region has the DNA TGTGCCAGCAGCTCGGGACAGGGGAGCTCTGGGGCCAACGTCCTGACTTTC.

The chain recombines TRBV2 with TRBJ2-3; 7 bases match TRBD1. The length of the CDR3 is 12 residues. In germline, CDR1 is SNHLY, CDR2 FYNNEI. V was clipped by 6 bases and J by 12 bases; unmatched bases: 9. CDR3 in DNA: TGTGCCAGCAGCCTGGGGGACAGATCACAGTATTTT. Translated, it gives CASSLGDRSQYF.

The rearrangement uses TRBV7-6 and TRBJ2-7; 8 positions match TRBD1. Germline CDR1 SGHVS, CDR2 FNYEAQ. V dropped 2 bases and J dropped 2; count of bases not matched to a gene: 2. The CDR3 runs 14 residues. The CDR3, as DNA: TGTGCCAGCAGCTTAAGACAGGGGACCTACGAGCAGTACTTC. Translated: CASSLRQGTYEQYF.

This clone was observed a few times. The V gene is TRBV4-3, the J gene TRBJ1-3; possible D gene TRBD1, 6 bases. The CDR3 is made up of 17 amino acids. V was trimmed by 0 bases and J by 0 bases, leaving 12 bases between them. Germline V lookup: CDR1 LGHNA, CDR2 YSLEER. CDR3 amino acids: CASSQDGQGSSGNTIYF. The CDR3 DNA is TGCGCCAGCAGCCAAGATGGTCAGGGGAGCTCTGGAAACACCATATATTTT.

V usage is TRBV28 and J usage is TRBJ1-5; tentatively, D is TRBD1 (6 bases). Germline V gene sequence: CDR1 MDHEN, CDR2 SYDVKM. V was cut by 4 bases and J by 3 bases, with 10 bases left in between. The CDR3 contains 14 residues. CDR3 nucleotide sequence: TGTGCCAGCAGTTCAGCAGGGGCCAATCAGCCCCAGCATTTT. This encodes CASSSAGANQPQHF.

The chain is built from TRBV6-5 and TRBJ1-1; 8 bases agree with TRBD1. The V segment lost 6 bases and the J segment 11 bases; nucleotides outside the gene matches: 14. The CDR3 is 14 residues long. Germline loops: CDR1 MNHEY, CDR2 SVGAGI. DNA for the CDR3: TGTGCCAGCAGCCGGGGACAGGAATTAACGGGGGCTTTCTTT. The encoded protein is CASSRGQELTGAFF.

This chain uses TRBV19 with TRBJ1-1; D uncertain. This CDR3 has 15 amino acids. V lost 6 bases to trimming and J lost 5 bases, with 19 bases between them. From germline, CDR1 is LNHDA and CDR2 SQIVND (reference sequence). This CDR3 reads CASSPFQGIRTEAFF. The CDR3 DNA reads TGTGCCAGTAGCCCCTTCCAAGGAATCAGGACTGAAGCTTTCTTT. The full variable domain, with the rest looked up from reference TRBV19 and TRBJ1-1, is DGGITQSPKYLFRKEGQNVTLSCEQNLNHDAMYWYRQDPGQGLRLIYYSQIVNDFQKGDIAEGYSVSREKKESFPLTVTSAQKNPTAFYLCASSPFQGIRTEAFFGQGTRLTVV.

The chain combines TRBV6-6 with TRBJ2-7, with D unclear. CDR1 MNHNY and CDR2 SVGAGI come from the germline V gene (reference sequence). This CDR3 is 16 amino acids long. CDR3 residues: CARSYVSGSLDYEQYV. The DNA for the CDR3 is TGTGCCAGAAGTTACGTCTCCGGCAGCTTAGACTACGAGCAGTACGTC.